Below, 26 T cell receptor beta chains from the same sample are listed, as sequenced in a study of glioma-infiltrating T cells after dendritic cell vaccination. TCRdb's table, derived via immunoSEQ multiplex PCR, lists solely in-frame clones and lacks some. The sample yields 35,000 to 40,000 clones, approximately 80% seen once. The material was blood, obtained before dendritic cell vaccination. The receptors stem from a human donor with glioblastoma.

CDR3 coding DNA: TGTGCCAGCAGCACACGAAAGGGACTAGCGGGGGGCACAGATACGCAGTATTTT. Translated, it gives CASSTRKGLAGGTDTQYF. This chain joins TRBV9 and TRBJ2-3; 14 nucleotides match TRBD2. The CDR3 length is 18 residues. Germline CDR1 reads SGDLS; CDR2 reads YYNGEE. J gave up 1 base and V 4 bases, and 8 bases lay outside the gene matches.

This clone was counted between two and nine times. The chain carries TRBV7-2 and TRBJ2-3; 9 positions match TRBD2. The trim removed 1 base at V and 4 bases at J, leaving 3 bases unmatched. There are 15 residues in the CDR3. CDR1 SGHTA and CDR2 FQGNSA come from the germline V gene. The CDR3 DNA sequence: TGTGCCAGCAGCTTAGAGGCGGGGGGGGCAGATACGCAGTATTTT. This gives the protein CASSLEAGGADTQYF.

This CDR3 is CASSQEVGSGANVLTF. CDR3 bases: TGCGCCAGCAGCCAAGAAGTCGGTAGCGGGGCCAACGTCCTGACTTTC. The chain has TRBV4-3 and TRBJ2-6; no clear D. The CDR3 is 16 amino acids. Germline assignment: CDR1 LGHNA and CDR2 YSLEER. Trimming pared 0 bases from V and 4 bases from J, leaving 10 bases between.

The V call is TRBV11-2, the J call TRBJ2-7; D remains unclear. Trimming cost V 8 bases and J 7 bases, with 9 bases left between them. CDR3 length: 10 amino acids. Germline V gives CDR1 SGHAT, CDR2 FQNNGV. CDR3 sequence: CASGPREQYF. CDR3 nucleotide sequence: TGTGCCAGCGGGCCCCGGGAGCAGTACTTC.

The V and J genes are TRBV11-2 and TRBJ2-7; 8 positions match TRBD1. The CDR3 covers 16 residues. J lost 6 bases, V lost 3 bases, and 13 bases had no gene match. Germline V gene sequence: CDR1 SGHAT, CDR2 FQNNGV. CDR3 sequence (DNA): TGTGCCAGCAGCTTGGGGGACAGGAGGGAGTTTTTCGAGCAGTACTTC. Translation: CASSLGDRREFFEQYF.

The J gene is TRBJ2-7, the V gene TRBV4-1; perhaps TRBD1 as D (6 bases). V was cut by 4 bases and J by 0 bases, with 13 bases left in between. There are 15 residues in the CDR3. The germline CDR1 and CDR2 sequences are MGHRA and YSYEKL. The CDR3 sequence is CASSPAWDNSYEQYF. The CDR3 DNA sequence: TGCGCCAGCAGCCCTGCCTGGGACAACTCCTACGAGCAGTACTTC.

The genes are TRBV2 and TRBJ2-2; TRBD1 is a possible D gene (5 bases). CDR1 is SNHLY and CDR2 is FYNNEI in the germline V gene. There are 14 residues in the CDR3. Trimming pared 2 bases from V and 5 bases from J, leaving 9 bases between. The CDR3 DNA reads TGTGCCAGCAGTGAAAGACAGACAACCGGGGAGCTGTTTTTT. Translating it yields CASSERQTTGELFF. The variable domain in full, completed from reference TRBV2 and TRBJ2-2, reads EPEVTQTPSHQVTQMGQEVILRCVPISNHLYFYWYRQILGQKVEFLVSFYNNEISEKSEIFDDQFSVERPDGSNFTLKIRSTKLEDSAMYFCASSERQTTGELFFGEGSRLTVL.

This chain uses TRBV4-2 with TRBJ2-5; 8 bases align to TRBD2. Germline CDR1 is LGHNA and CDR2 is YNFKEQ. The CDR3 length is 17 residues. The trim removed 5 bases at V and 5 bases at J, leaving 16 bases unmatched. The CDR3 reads CASSYRWSDLAGETQYF. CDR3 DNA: TGTGCCAGCAGCTACAGGTGGTCGGACTTAGCGGGGGAGACCCAGTACTTC.

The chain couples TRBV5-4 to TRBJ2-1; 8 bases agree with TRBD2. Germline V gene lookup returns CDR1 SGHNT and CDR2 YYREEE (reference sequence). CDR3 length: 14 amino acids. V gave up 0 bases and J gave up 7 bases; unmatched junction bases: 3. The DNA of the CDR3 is TGTGCCAGCAGCTTGGACGGGGGGGCGAATGAGCAGTTCTTC. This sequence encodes CASSLDGGANEQFF.

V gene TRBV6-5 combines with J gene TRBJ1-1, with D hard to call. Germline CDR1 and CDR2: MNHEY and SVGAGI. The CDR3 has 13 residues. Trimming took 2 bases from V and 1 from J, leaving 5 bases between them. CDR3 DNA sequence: TGTGCCAGCAGTTACCGAGCGAACACTGAAGCTTTCTTT. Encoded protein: CASSYRANTEAFF.

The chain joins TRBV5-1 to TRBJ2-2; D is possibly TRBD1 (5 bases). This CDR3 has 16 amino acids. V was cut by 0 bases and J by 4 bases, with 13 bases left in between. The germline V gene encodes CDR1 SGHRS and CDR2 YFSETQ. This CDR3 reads CASSLAPGSGTGELFF. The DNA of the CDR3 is TGCGCCAGCAGCTTGGCTCCAGGGTCCGGCACCGGGGAGCTGTTTTTT.

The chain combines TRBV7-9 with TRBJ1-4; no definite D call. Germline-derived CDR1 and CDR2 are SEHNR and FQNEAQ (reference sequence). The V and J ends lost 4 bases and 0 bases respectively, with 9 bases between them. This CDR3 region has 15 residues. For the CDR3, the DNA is TGTGCCAGCAGCTCGGGTGGGTCAACTAATGAAAAACTGTTTTTT. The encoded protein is CASSSGGSTNEKLFF.

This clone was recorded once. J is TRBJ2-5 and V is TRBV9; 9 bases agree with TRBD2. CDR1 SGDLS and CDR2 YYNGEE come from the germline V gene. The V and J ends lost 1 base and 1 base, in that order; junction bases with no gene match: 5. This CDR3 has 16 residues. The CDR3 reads CASSVNMRGGQETQYF. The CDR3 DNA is TGTGCCAGCAGCGTAAATATGCGGGGGGGCCAAGAGACCCAGTACTTC.

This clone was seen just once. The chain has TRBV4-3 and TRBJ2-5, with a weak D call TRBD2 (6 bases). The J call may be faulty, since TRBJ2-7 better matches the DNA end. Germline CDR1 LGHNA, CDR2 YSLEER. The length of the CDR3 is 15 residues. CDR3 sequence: CASSHGRGFDYEQYF. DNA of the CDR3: TGCGCCAGCAGCCACGGGCGGGGTTTCGACTACGAGCAGTACTTC.

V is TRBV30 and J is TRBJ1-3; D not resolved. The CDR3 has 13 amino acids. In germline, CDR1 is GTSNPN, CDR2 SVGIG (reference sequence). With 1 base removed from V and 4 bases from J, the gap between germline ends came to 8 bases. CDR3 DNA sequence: TGTGCCTGGAGTGCAAACACAGGAAACACCATATATTTT. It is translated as CAWSANTGNTIYF.

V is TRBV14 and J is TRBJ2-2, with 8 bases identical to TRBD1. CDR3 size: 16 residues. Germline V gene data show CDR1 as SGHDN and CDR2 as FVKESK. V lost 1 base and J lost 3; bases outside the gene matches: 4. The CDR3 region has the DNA TGTGCCAGCAGCCAAGGACAGGGGTGGGACACCGGGGAGCTGTTTTTT. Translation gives CASSQGQGWDTGELFF.

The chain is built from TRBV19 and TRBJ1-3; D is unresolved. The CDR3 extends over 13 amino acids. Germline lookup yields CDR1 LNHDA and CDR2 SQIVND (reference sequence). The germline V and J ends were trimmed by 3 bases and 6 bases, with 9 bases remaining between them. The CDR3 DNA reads TGTGCCAGTAGTATCGGGAACGCAAACACCATATATTTT. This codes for CASSIGNANTIYF.

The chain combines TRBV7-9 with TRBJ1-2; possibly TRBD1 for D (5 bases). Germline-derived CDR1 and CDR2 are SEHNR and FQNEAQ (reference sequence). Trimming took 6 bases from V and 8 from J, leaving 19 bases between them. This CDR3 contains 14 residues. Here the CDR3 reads CASRAEGRLDGYTF. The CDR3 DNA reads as TGTGCCAGCAGGGCGGAGGGGCGCTTAGACGGCTACACCTTC. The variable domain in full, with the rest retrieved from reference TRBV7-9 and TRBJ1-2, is DTGVSQNPRHKITKRGQNVTFRCDPISEHNRLYWYRQTLGQGPEFLTYFQNEAQLEKSRLLSDRFSAERPKGSFSTLEIQRTEQGDSAMYLCASRAEGRLDGYTFGSGTRLTVV.

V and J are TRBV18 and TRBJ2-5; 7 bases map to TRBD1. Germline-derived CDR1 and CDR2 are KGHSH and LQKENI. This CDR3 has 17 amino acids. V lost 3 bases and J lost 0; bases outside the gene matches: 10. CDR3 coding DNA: TGTGCCAGCTCACCGCAGGGGGAATATGGTAACCAAGAGACCCAGTACTTC. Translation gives CASSPQGEYGNQETQYF.

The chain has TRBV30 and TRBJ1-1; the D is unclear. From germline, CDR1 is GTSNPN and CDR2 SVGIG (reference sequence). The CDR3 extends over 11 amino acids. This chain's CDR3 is CAAERNTEAFF. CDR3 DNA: TGTGCTGCCGAGAGGAACACTGAAGCTTTCTTT.

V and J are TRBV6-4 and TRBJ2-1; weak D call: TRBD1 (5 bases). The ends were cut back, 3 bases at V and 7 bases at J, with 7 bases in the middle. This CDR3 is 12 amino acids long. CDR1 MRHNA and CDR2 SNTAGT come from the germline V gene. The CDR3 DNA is TGTGCCAGCAGTGAGGGGCGGAATGAGCAGTTCTTC. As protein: CASSEGRNEQFF.

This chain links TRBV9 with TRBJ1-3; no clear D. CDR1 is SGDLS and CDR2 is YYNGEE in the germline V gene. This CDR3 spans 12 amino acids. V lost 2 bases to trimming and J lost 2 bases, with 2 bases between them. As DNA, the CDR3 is TGTGCCAGCAGCGTCGCTGGAAACACCATATATTTT. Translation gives CASSVAGNTIYF.

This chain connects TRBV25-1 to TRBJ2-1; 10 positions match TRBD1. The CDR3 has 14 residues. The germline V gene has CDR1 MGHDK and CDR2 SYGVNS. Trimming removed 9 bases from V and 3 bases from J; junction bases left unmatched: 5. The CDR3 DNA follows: TGTGCCAGTGGGGGGACAGGGGACTACAATGAGCAGTTCTTC. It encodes CASGGTGDYNEQFF.

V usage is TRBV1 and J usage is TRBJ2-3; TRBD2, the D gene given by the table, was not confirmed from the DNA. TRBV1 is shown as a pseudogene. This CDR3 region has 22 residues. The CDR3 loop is CTSSQEAAHVAGAPWCTDTQYF. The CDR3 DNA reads TGCACCAGCAGCCAAGAGGCGGCTCATGTGGCGGGGGCCCCATGGTGCACAGATACGCAGTATTTT.

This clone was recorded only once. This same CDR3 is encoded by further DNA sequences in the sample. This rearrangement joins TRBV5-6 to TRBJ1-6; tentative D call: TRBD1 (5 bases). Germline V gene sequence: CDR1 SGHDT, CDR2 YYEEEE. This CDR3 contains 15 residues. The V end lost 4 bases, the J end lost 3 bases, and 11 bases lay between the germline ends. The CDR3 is CASSTDSLYNSPLHF. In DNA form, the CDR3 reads TGTGCCAGCAGCACCGACAGTCTCTATAATTCACCCCTCCACTTT. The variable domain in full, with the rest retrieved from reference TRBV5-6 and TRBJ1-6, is DAGVTQSPTHLIKTRGQQVTLRCSPKSGHDTVSWYQQALGQGPQFIFQYYEEEERQRGNFPDRFSGHQFPNYSSELNVNALLLGDSALYLCASSTDSLYNSPLHFGNGTRLTVT.

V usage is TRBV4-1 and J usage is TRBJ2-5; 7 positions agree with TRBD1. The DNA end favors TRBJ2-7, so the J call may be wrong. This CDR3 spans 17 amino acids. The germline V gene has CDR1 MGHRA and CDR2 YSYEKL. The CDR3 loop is CASSQGPTGTDSYEQYF. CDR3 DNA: TGCGCCAGCAGCCAAGGCCCAACCGGGACAGACTCCTACGAGCAGTACTTC.